This TCR beta chain was captured in a study of cytomegalovirus exposure and HLA in healthy donors (dated by TCRdb to the late 2010s). For the wider study: In an earlier analysis of approximately 640 of the donors, around 290 Gb of sequence data and 90 million to 130 million unique TCR beta sequences from some 170 million T cells were reported. An early release that covered some 630 HLA-typed donors contained around 300 gigabases of sequencing data and 70 million to 100 million unique TCR sequences. Of the roughly 400 genotyped donors, around 81% fell in the genetic ancestry cluster associated with self-reported Caucasian donors. The aim of the study was to test whether cataloging public T cell receptors could identify signatures of past pathogen exposure. The T cell repertoires of 666 subjects were profiled by immunosequencing and related to cytomegalovirus serostatus. A separate validation cohort of about 110 different subjects was used in addition to the roughly 670-subject first cohort. High-throughput TCR immunosequencing, statistical association of individual TCRs with disease status, and machine learning were combined to predict cytomegalovirus infection status. A later analysis re-analyzed previously published TCR beta repertoires from about 730 donors and added high-resolution HLA genotyping to study TCR occurrence patterns. In the later analysis, no new phenotypic data were used to find candidate immune exposures; instead, reliance was placed on TCR beta sequences and their occurrence across donors. An earlier analysis of approximately 580 of the donors used high-throughput TCR beta sequencing to judge whether each TCR beta V gene segment behaved as functional or pseudogenic. Donor age, sex, ethnicity and CMV serostatus were collected together with the repertoire data. A later genetic analysis used genome-wide SNP genotypes for about 65% of the roughly 700 donors, treating that subset as a discovery cohort. All discovery cohort repertoires had been generated on a single sequencing platform. HLA typing covered class I and class II loci at four-digit resolution. Typing coverage varied by locus: about 629-640 donors for A, B, C, DRB1 and DQB1; approximately 520 for DQA1; around 610 for DPA1; approximately 490 for DPB1. Roughly 5 DR-DQ haplotypes were handled as single units for association and clustering, since linkage in the cohort was strong. Across some 400 genotyped donors of the cohort, an average of approximately 200,000 unique TCR beta nucleotide sequences per donor were sequenced, and about a sixth of those sequences were non-productive.

Libraries were prepared through the immunoSEQ multiplex PCR assay. For the multiplex PCR, a mixture combining 60 forward primers for TCR Vbeta segments and 13 reverse primers for TCR Jbeta segments was used. The CDR3 region of rearranged TCR beta genes was amplified from genomic DNA with a multiplex PCR assay. The amplified TCR beta libraries were sequenced on the Illumina HiSeq System as 87-base-pair reads. The study's own analysis went as follows. In a later analysis, 77 million or so unique TCR beta chains were counted across the 650 to 750 repertoires, and roughly 11 million of these chains were shared by at least two donors. A nearest-neighbor algorithm error-corrected the raw reads and collapsed the reads into unique sequences, merging closely related sequences to remove PCR and sequencing errors. CDR3 sequences were aligned to IMGT reference sequences to assign V, D and J gene segments. Each retained sequence needed at least a six-nucleotide match to both a V gene segment and a J gene segment. A rearrangement was called productive if the CDR3 had no stop codons and remained in frame with V and J, and every other rearrangement was called non-productive. Following IMGT convention, CDR3 was defined as the stretch from the second conserved V-encoded cysteine to the conserved J-encoded phenylalanine. The earlier analysis of 550 to 650 of the donors excluded any sequence lacking an unambiguous match to a single V gene segment. In an earlier analysis of 500 to 750 of the donors, V segments were called functional above 56.7% productive rearrangements and were called segregating when the between-donor standard deviation exceeded 5%. A statistical classification framework was built for diagnosing cytomegalovirus status from the catalog of TCR beta chain sequences. A later analysis assigned V and J genes by comparing TCR nucleotide sequences with IMGT/GENE-DB human TR gene sequences. In a later analysis, CDR3 sequences and most-parsimonious VDJ recombination scenarios were assigned using the TCRdist pipeline. In a later analysis, each TCR beta chain was defined by its CDR3 amino acid sequence together with its V-gene family, and reads lacking a unique V-gene family were excluded. As a way to deal with suspected cross-contamination and a sequencing artifact, a later analysis dropped 500 to 700 nucleotide sequences that were highly shared and had low generation probability. In a later analysis, a clonal expansion index was calculated for each public chain from normalized within-repertoire ranks of inferred template counts. A later analysis computed generation probabilities with a VDJ recombination model fitted to out-of-frame rearrangements, and checked the results against IGoR. Hypergeometric tests were used in a later analysis to score TCR-TCR, TCR-HLA and TCR-CMV co-occurrence, with a repertoire-size bias correction applied to the TCR pairs. A later analysis estimated false discovery rates by permuting HLA or CMV assignments 20 times. In a later analysis, co-occurring TCRs were grouped with DBSCAN, and TCRdist sequence similarity was added when clustering was performed within HLA-allele-positive subsets. Co-occurrence clustering excluded repertoires with fewer than 30,000 or more than 120,000 public chains, plus five with anomalous nucleotide sharing. Held by TCRdb, this immuneACCESS table contains in-frame sequences only and omits some clones. Under half of the omission traces to an unresolved V gene where checked; the cause of the rest is unknown. The V and J calls and clone size are taken from that table; D and trimming were inferred from the DNA. The sample table holds about 200,000 clones, of which 85% to 90% were seen once. The top ten clonotypes cover 1.3% of the sample.

As regards this clone: What antigen it recognizes has not been identified. Base qualities are not recorded, but no much larger clone differs from it by a single base.

Study-wide conclusions, independent of this receptor: In an earlier analysis of about 600 of the donors, most TCR beta V segments appeared in productive rearrangements about 87% or about 30% of the time, broadly matching IMGT annotations. The study gave a list of over 150 TCR beta chains associated with cytomegalovirus. Compared with the approximately 600-donor mean, donors in an Asian-associated ancestry cluster had fewer N-insertions in productive TCRs, according to a later genetic analysis. In a later analysis, HLA-associated TCR beta chains showed more clonal expansion and lower generation probabilities than non-associated chains that were equally common. An association between a missense DCLRE1C variant and V-gene and J-gene trimming of TCR beta chains was found in a later genetic analysis and replicated in an independent cohort. The earlier analysis of nearly 600 of the donors excluded roughly 17 rarely observed V segments, including chromosome 9 orphons, because counts were too low. The cohort was sequenced for TCR beta chains only, and without alpha or paired-chain data the features that could be detected were limited. Correlated functional status among segregating V segments might be attributable to linkage disequilibrium, but an unknown experimental factor could not be ruled out. In both the original and validation cohorts, the classifier was reported to diagnose cytomegalovirus status with high specificity and sensitivity. In a later analysis, most CMV-associated TCR beta chains were found to appear HLA-restricted, with HLA associations seemingly driven largely by CMV exposure. In a later analysis, several top co-occurrence clusters were reported to appear linked to parvovirus B19, influenza, CMV and Epstein-Barr virus. CMV serostatus was the only immune exposure information available for the cohort. Assigning TCR associations to individual alleles was difficult when HLA alleles, especially DR and DQ, strongly co-occurred. The 87-base-pair reads could not distinguish some IMGT-functional V segments, including TRBV6-2 and TRBV6-3, so those segments were excluded. A further reported finding was that TCR beta sequences accurately predicted the HLA-A and HLA-B alleles for most subjects in the first cohort. Presence/absence analyses assumed roughly uniform sequencing depth across donors, an assumption that may not hold. At a false discovery rate of 0.05, a later analysis linked around 17,000 TCR beta sequences to specific HLA alleles. A cluster of highly shared sequence variants was judged likely to represent a technical artifact of the sequencing pipeline. According to the authors, the approach could potentially be generalized to other disease states and immunological phenotypes. Across donors, most TCR sequences were observed very rarely, whereas some public TCRs were present in many individuals. Because HLA typing was missing for some donors at each locus, association tests included only the typed subset. A few of the identified cytomegalovirus-associated TCR beta chains were confirmed in vitro to be specific for cytomegalovirus antigens. A later analysis found that TCR association rates varied across HLA loci, with DRB1 alleles showing the most associated TCRs and HLA-C alleles the fewest.

The cohort comprised hundreds of healthy bone marrow donors. At the time of sampling, all cohort members were nominally healthy, though unrecorded immune exposures were likely present. The donor tested CMV seronegative and was one of the 352 seronegative cohort members. A peripheral blood sample was provided by each donor, and peripheral blood mononuclear cells were used for TCR beta sequencing. Genomic DNA extraction from the blood cell samples was performed with the Qiagen DNeasy Blood Extraction Kit. CDR1 is given as SGDLS and CDR2 as YYNGEE, both from the germline V gene. Taken from cysteine to phenylalanine, the CDR3 has 15 residues. Only CDR3 DNA remains: 45 bases, in frame from the first base. The V end loses 3 bases and the J end loses 6 bases, and a stretch of 19 bases separates them.

The sequence derives from a man aged 30 to 45 in good health and CMV-seronegative. Material: PBMCs. The sequence is built from TRBV9 and TRBJ2-7; TRBD2 is possibly the D segment (5 matching bases). The DNA sequence is as follows: TGTGCCAGCAGCGCCGAGAAAACTAGACTTAGCGAGCAGTACTTC. This encodes CASSAEKTRLSEQYF.